These 26 T cell receptor beta chains came from one sample sequenced in a study of Graves' ophthalmopathy and Graves' hyperthyroidism. As the template, RNA transcripts were used to amplify TCR beta CDR3 regions. The first round was an RT-PCR with HTBI primers, and the second round was a multiplex PCR. TCRdb re-called the multiplex PCR reads through MiXCR, storing one row per CDR3 protein. The table has 300,000 to 400,000 distinct CDR3 sequences, about a sixth seen once; the top ten hold approximately 2.4%. The sample was peripheral blood. Receptor source: an adult woman with stable Graves' hyperthyroidism.

The sample holds a few counts of this clonotype. The chain uses TRBV18 and TRBJ2-4, with no clear D. CDR3 length: 17 amino acids. Germline CDR1 reads KGHSH; CDR2 reads LQKENI. The V end lost 1 base, the J end lost 0 bases, and 13 bases lay between the germline ends. The CDR3 DNA reads TGTGCCAGCTCACCACTCCCCACTGACCTAGCCAAAAACATTCAGTACTTC. It codes for CASSPLPTDLAKNIQYF.

The genes are TRBV11-1 and TRBJ2-2; possible D gene TRBD2, 6 bases. V lost 2 bases, J lost 1 base, and 11 bases lay in between. There are 16 residues in the CDR3. CDR1 and CDR2 from the germline V gene are SGHAT and FQDESV (reference sequence). CDR3 sequence (DNA): TGTGCCAGCAGCTTATCCGGGACTCAGAACACCGGGGAGCTGTTTTTT. It codes for CASSLSGTQNTGELFF.

This clonotype was found many times. V gene TRBV5-1 combines with J gene TRBJ2-7; D perhaps matches TRBD1 (6 bases). V was cut by 7 bases and J by 0 bases, with 8 bases left in between. The germline V gene has CDR1 SGHRS and CDR2 YFSETQ. The CDR3 sequence is 12 residues long. CDR3 in DNA: TGCGCCAGCTTCAGGGGCTCCTACGAGCAGTACTTC. Amino acids: CASFRGSYEQYF.

This rearrangement joins TRBV5-1 to TRBJ2-5; D perhaps matches TRBD1 (6 bases). Trimming shortened V by 5 bases and J by 2 bases, and 19 bases separated the two germline ends. The CDR3 consists of 16 residues. The germline V gene encodes CDR1 SGHRS and CDR2 YFSETQ. The DNA for the CDR3 is TGCGCCAGCAGACCAGGGACACCCTCGGGTCAAGAGACCCAGTACTTC. Translating it yields CASRPGTPSGQETQYF.

Comments on this clonotype: This CDR3 is missing its conserved last phenylalanine or tryptophan, likely due to a read error. The V gene is TRBV2, the J gene TRBJ2-7; 9 bases agree with TRBD2. This CDR3 contains 16 residues. Germline V gene data show CDR1 as SNHLY and CDR2 as FYNNEI. With 2 bases clipped from V and 0 bases from J, the junction kept 5 bases outside the gene matches. The chain's CDR3 is CASSEKLAGNSYEQYL. In DNA form, the CDR3 reads TGTGCCAGCAGTGAAAAACTAGCGGGTAACTCCTACGAGCAGTACCTC.

The sample holds many counts of this clonotype. The chain employs TRBV7-9 and TRBJ2-7; tentatively, D is TRBD1 (6 bases). CDR1 is SEHNR and CDR2 is FQNEAQ in the germline V gene (reference sequence). V lost 3 bases, J lost 6 bases, and 24 bases lay in between. This CDR3 spans 17 amino acids. Here the CDR3 DNA reads TGTGCCAGCAGCTTCGCTCACCAGGCCCCACAGGGAGTCGAGCAGTACTTC. Amino acids: CASSFAHQAPQGVEQYF.

The chain employs TRBV7-3 and TRBJ2-7; D is undetermined. The CDR3 contains 13 residues. Trimming took 3 bases from V and 4 from J, leaving 10 bases between them. From germline, CDR1 is SGHTA and CDR2 FQGTGA. CDR3 sequence (DNA): TGTGCCAGCAGCTTTGCGGACGGATACGAGCAGTACTTC. This encodes CASSFADGYEQYF.

This clonotype was counted many times. The CDR3 DNA reads as TGCAGTGCGCGGAATGGGGGGCAGGGGTTAGGTCAGCCCCAGCATTTT. Translated, it gives CSARNGGQGLGQPQHF. The chain carries TRBV20-1 and TRBJ1-5, with TRBD1 as a possible D gene (6 bases). The germline V gene encodes CDR1 DFQATT and CDR2 SNEGSKA (reference sequence). V lost 6 bases to trimming and J lost 6 bases, with 24 bases between them. CDR3 size: 16 residues.

This clonotype occurred a few times. For the CDR3, the DNA is TGTGCCAGCAGCCCTACTTGGCAAGAGACCCAGTACTTC. Amino acid sequence: CASSPTWQETQYF. The chain combines TRBV6-2 or TRBV6-3 with TRBJ2-5; no clear D. The CDR3 consists of 13 residues. The V end was cut by 6 bases, the J end by 2 bases, with 10 bases between. Germline V CDR1 and CDR2: MNHEY, SVGEGT.

V and J are TRBV19 and TRBJ1-2, with D possibly TRBD1 on 6 matching bases. Germline CDR1 reads LNHDA; CDR2 reads SQIVND (reference sequence). The length of the CDR3 is 12 residues. Trimming left V 9 bases short and J 4 bases short, with 12 bases between. The CDR3 region has the DNA TGTGCCAGCAAACAGGGATCCTATGGCTACACCTTC. It specifies CASKQGSYGYTF.

This clonotype was recorded at least ten times. This chain links TRBV7-3 with TRBJ2-5; the match to TRBD2 covers 9 bases. This CDR3 region has 16 residues. Trimming took 1 base from V and 1 from J; bases not matched to a gene: 4. In germline, CDR1 is SGHTA, CDR2 FQGTGA. CDR3 nucleotide sequence: TGTGCCAGCAGCTTAAGGCCAGCGGGAGGCCAAGAGACCCAGTACTTC. The encoded protein is CASSLRPAGGQETQYF. The whole variable domain, filled in from reference TRBV7-3 and TRBJ2-5, reads GAGVSQTPSNKVTEKGKYVELRCDPISGHTALYWYRQSLGQGPEFLIYFQGTGAADDSGLPNDRFFAVRPEGSVSTLKIQRTERGDSAVYLCASSLRPAGGQETQYFGPGTRLLVL.

This clonotype was detected ten times or more. As DNA, the CDR3 is TGTGCCAGCAGCTTAACCCGGACGATACGACCCAATCAGCCCCAGCATTTT. Its translation: CASSLTRTIRPNQPQHF. This chain uses TRBV7-8 with TRBJ1-5; D is unclear. The CDR3 is 17 residues long. Germline V lookup: CDR1 SGHVS, CDR2 FQNEAQ. Trimming shortened V by 2 bases and J by 3 bases, and 17 bases separated the two germline ends.

This clonotype was seen many times. This chain connects TRBV6-1 to TRBJ1-5, with 8 bases matching TRBD1. The CDR3 is made up of 17 amino acids. The V gene end was trimmed by 2 bases and the J gene end by 2 bases; junction bases not matched to a gene: 8. Germline V gene data show CDR1 as MNHNS and CDR2 as SASEGT. CDR3 nucleotide sequence: TGTGCCAGCAGTGAACGGGGGTCAGGGGGCGGCAATCAGCCCCAGCATTTT. This gives the protein CASSERGSGGGNQPQHF.

As DNA, the CDR3 is TGCGCCAGCAGCCAGTGGAAAGGGGGGGAGTGGAATACGCAGTATTTT. Amino acid sequence: CASSQWKGGEWNTQYF. The gene calls are TRBV4-1 and TRBJ2-3, with D maybe TRBD2 (7 bases). Germline CDR1 and CDR2: MGHRA and YSYEKL. The CDR3 extends over 16 amino acids. With 3 bases removed from V and 7 bases from J, the gap between germline ends came to 20 bases.

The chain carries TRBV6-1 and TRBJ2-7; maybe TRBD1 (6 bases). CDR3 length: 12 amino acids. Germline assignment: CDR1 MNHNS and CDR2 SASEGT. V shed 6 bases and J shed 6 bases, with 12 bases lying between them. The CDR3 DNA reads as TGTGCCAGCAGCACAGGGATAAGCGAGCAGTACTTC. This translates into CASSTGISEQYF.

This clonotype was counted between two and nine times. The chain links TRBV13 to TRBJ2-2; the match to TRBD1 covers 7 bases. This CDR3 is 16 amino acids long. The trim removed 0 bases at V and 2 bases at J, leaving 3 bases unmatched. CDR1 and CDR2 from the germline V gene are PRHDT and FYEKMQ (reference sequence). In DNA, the CDR3 is TGTGCCAGCAGCTTAGGAGCAGGGGGAAACACCGGGGAGCTGTTTTTT. Translating gives CASSLGAGGNTGELFF. Drawing the rest from reference TRBV13 and TRBJ2-2, the complete variable domain is AAGVIQSPRHLIKEKRETATLKCYPIPRHDTVYWYQQGPGQDPQFLISFYEKMQSDKGSIPDRFSAQQFSDYHSELNMSSLELGDSALYFCASSLGAGGNTGELFFGEGSRLTVL.

This clonotype has only one observation. The gene calls are TRBV6-1 and TRBJ1-2, with D uncertain. CDR1 and CDR2 (germline): MNHNS, SASEGT. CDR3 length: 12 residues. V was cut by 6 bases and J by 8 bases, with 13 bases left in between. The CDR3 loop is CASSPSPGGYTF. The CDR3 nucleotides are TGTGCCAGCAGCCCCTCCCCGGGGGGCTACACCTTC.

The table lists this clonotype with a few counts. A much larger clonotype is one base distant, so this may be a read error. The rearrangement links TRBV18 to TRBJ1-2; D gene unclear. The length of the CDR3 is 15 residues. The germline gives CDR1 KGHSH, CDR2 LQKENI. V lost 3 bases to trimming and J lost 5 bases, with 16 bases between them. For the CDR3, the DNA is TGTGCCAGCTCACCTGACGGGCCGTCTACTTATGGCTACACCTTC. Translated: CASSPDGPSTYGYTF.

The table lists this clonotype with many counts. The chain is built from TRBV15 and TRBJ2-7, with 9 positions matching TRBD1. Germline V gene lookup returns CDR1 LNHNV and CDR2 YYDKDF (reference sequence). The CDR3 is 15 residues long. Germline trimming cut 3 bases from V and 3 bases from J; bases unmatched to any gene: 6. The CDR3 nucleotides are TGTGCCACCAGCAGCCGGGACAGGGTGATCTACGAGCAGTACTTC. It is translated as CATSSRDRVIYEQYF.

This clonotype was counted at least ten times. This rearrangement joins TRBV15 to TRBJ2-7; weak D call: TRBD1 (6 bases). CDR1 LNHNV and CDR2 YYDKDF come from the germline V gene (reference sequence). V dropped 3 bases and J dropped 2 bases, with 14 bases sitting between them. The CDR3 runs to 15 residues. The CDR3 reads CATSRGAHPPYEQYF. In nucleotides, the CDR3 is TGTGCCACCAGCAGGGGGGCACACCCGCCCTACGAGCAGTACTTC.

This clonotype was detected many times. The chain links TRBV6-5 to TRBJ2-5, with 9 bases that match TRBD2. This CDR3 has 15 residues. Trimming removed 6 bases from V and 7 bases from J; junction bases left unmatched: 12. CDR1 is MNHEY, CDR2 SVGAGI, per germline. This CDR3 reads CASSSLSGRRGTQYF. In nucleotides, the CDR3 is TGTGCCAGCAGCTCTCTGAGCGGGAGGCGGGGGACCCAGTACTTC.

This clonotype was seen many times. The genes are TRBV29-1 and TRBJ2-2; D not certain. This CDR3 is 13 amino acids long. Per the germline V gene, CDR1 is SQVTM and CDR2 is ANQGSEA. V lost 4 bases and J 0 bases, leaving 6 bases between the germline ends. The CDR3 loop reads CSVVIPNTGELFF. The DNA for the CDR3 is TGCAGCGTTGTTATACCGAACACCGGGGAGCTGTTTTTT.

A few counts support this clonotype. V is TRBV11-2 and J is TRBJ2-7; D possibly corresponds to TRBD2 (5 bases). Trimming shortened V by 0 bases and J by 6 bases, and 15 bases separated the two germline ends. The CDR3 is 15 residues long. Germline CDR1 reads SGHAT; CDR2 reads FQNNGV. The CDR3 DNA sequence: TGTGCCAGCAGCTTAGACCTAGCCGGGGAATCCGAGCAGTACTTC. Translation: CASSLDLAGESEQYF.

This clonotype has a count of ten or more. J is TRBJ2-2 and V is TRBV6-5; TRBD2 might be the D (5 bases). Trimming cost V 8 bases and J 4 bases, with 17 bases left between them. CDR1 is MNHEY, CDR2 SVGAGI, per germline. The CDR3 extends over 15 amino acids. CDR3 sequence (DNA): TGTGCCAGCGGTTGGGCTAGCTCTTTCACCGGGGAGCTGTTTTTT. Its protein product is CASGWASSFTGELFF.

This clonotype has a handful of counts. The chain recombines TRBV18 with TRBJ1-1; D remains ambiguous. The V and J ends lost 1 base and 0 bases respectively, with 9 bases between them. This CDR3 is 15 amino acids long. Per germline, CDR1 KGHSH and CDR2 LQKENI. The CDR3 coding sequence is TGTGCCAGCTCACCACTAGGATCCATGAACACTGAAGCTTTCTTT. Protein product: CASSPLGSMNTEAFF.

The table lists this clonotype with many counts. The chain recombines TRBV6-6 with TRBJ2-3; 11 bases align to TRBD2. Germline loops: CDR1 MNHNY, CDR2 SVGAGI (reference sequence). There are 18 residues in the CDR3. Trimming took 5 bases from V and 2 from J; bases not matched to a gene: 12. This CDR3 reads CASSLPVLAGGLTDTQYF. For the CDR3, the DNA is TGTGCCAGCAGTCTCCCCGTGCTAGCGGGAGGTCTCACAGATACGCAGTATTTT.